Detailed here is one TCR beta chain. TCRdb's table, derived via immunoSEQ multiplex PCR, lists solely in-frame clones and lacks some. The sample lists about 97,000 clones, 88% occurring once. The sample comes from a study of T cell responses to AZD1222 COVID-19 vaccine. Germline CDR1 reads LGHDT; CDR2 reads YNNKEL (reference sequence). Trimming left V 4 bases short and J 2 bases short, with 11 bases between. The CDR3 is made up of 14 amino acids. Source: peripheral blood, taken on day 0 of AZD1222 vaccination. The source of this sequence is an adult in good health. The chain has TRBV3-1 (or the pseudogene TRBV3-2) and TRBJ1-1; D may be TRBD1 (5 bases). CDR3 protein: CASSPQVFNTEAFF. The CDR3 bases are TGTGCCAGCAGCCCACAGGTCTTCAACACTGAAGCTTTCTTT.